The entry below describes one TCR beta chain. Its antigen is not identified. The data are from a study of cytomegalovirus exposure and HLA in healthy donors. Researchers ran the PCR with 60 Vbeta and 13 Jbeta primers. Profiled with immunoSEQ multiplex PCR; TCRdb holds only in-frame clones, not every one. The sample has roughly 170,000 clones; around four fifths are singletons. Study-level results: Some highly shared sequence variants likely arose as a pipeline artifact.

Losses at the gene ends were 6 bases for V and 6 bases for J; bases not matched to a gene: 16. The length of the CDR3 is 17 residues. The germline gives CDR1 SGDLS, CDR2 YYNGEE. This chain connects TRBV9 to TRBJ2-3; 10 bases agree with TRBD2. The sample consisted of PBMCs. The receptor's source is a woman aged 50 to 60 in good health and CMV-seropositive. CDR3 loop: CASTKLAGLPLGDTQYF. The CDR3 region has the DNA TGTGCCAGCACTAAACTAGCGGGACTACCGCTGGGGGATACGCAGTATTTT.